The 20 T cell receptor beta chains listed next were all sequenced from one sample in a study of blood T cell repertoires in COVID-19. Profiled with immunoSEQ multiplex PCR; TCRdb holds only in-frame clones, not every one. The table lists a few hundred thousand clones, approximately 92% of them singletons. Sequenced input: peripheral blood. Receptors were obtained from a middle-aged woman who had recovered from COVID-19.

This rearrangement joins TRBV19 to TRBJ2-1, with TRBD2 identical over 13 bases. The CDR3 runs to 16 residues. V gave up 1 base and J gave up 9 bases; unmatched junction bases: 6. Germline CDR1 reads LNHDA; CDR2 reads SQIVND (reference sequence). The DNA of the CDR3 is TGTGCCAGTAGTATAGGACTAGCGGGGGGTACTGTTGAGCAGTTCTTC. Protein sequence: CASSIGLAGGTVEQFF.

This clone was seen only a few times. The chain recombines TRBV5-6 with TRBJ1-2, with D perhaps TRBD1 (5 bases). The CDR3 loop spans 13 amino acids. The V end lost 2 bases, the J end lost 2 bases, and 7 bases lay between the germline ends. Germline V gene data show CDR1 as SGHDT and CDR2 as YYEEEE. In DNA, the CDR3 is TGTGCCAGCAGCTTACAGGCCAACTATGGCTACACCTTC. Translation gives CASSLQANYGYTF.

This chain links TRBV29-1 with TRBJ2-1, with a tentative D call TRBD1 (6 bases). This CDR3 contains 11 residues. With 7 bases removed from V and 8 bases from J, the gap between germline ends came to 12 bases. Germline loops: CDR1 SQVTM, CDR2 ANQGSEA. Here the CDR3 DNA reads TGCAGCGCGATACAGGGATATGAGCAGTTCTTC. Its protein product is CSAIQGYEQFF.

This clone occurred a few times. The chain carries TRBV6-2 or TRBV6-3 and TRBJ2-7; 13 bases match TRBD2. CDR1 and CDR2 from the germline V gene are MNHEY and SVGEGT. The ends lost 0 bases at V and 6 bases at J; junction bases unmatched: 5. The CDR3 spans 16 residues. CDR3 coding DNA: TGTGCCAGCAGTTACTCCCGACTAGCGGGAGGACTCGAGCAGTACGTC. Translated, it gives CASSYSRLAGGLEQYV.

CDR3 sequence: CASSLTVSSEAFF. CDR3 in DNA: TGCGCCAGCAGCTTAACGGTGTCAAGCGAAGCTTTCTTT. The chain has TRBV5-1 and TRBJ1-1; D ambiguous. CDR3 length: 13 amino acids. Germline assignment: CDR1 SGHRS and CDR2 YFSETQ. The V and J ends lost 2 bases and 8 bases respectively, with 13 bases between them.

The V call is TRBV5-4, the J call TRBJ1-1; possibly TRBD1 for D (5 bases). V gave up 5 bases and J gave up 4 bases, with 12 bases separating them. This CDR3 comprises 13 residues. Germline-derived CDR1 and CDR2 are SGHNT and YYREEE (reference sequence). This chain's CDR3 is CASRPQGGTEAFF. The CDR3 bases are TGTGCCAGCAGACCCCAGGGTGGCACTGAAGCTTTCTTT.

The chain has TRBV9 and TRBJ2-3; 13 nucleotides align to TRBD2. Trimming at V came to 0 bases and at J to 0 bases, leaving 10 bases not matched to a gene. The CDR3 loop spans 20 amino acids. The V gene's germline CDR1 is SGDLS and CDR2 YYNGEE. The CDR3 sequence: CASSVATSGRAVGSTDTQYF. The DNA for the CDR3 is TGTGCCAGCAGCGTAGCTACTAGCGGGAGGGCCGTTGGAAGCACAGATACGCAGTATTTT.

In this sample, this clone turned up once. The J gene is TRBJ1-4, the V gene TRBV19; D uncertain. The CDR3 has 16 residues. CDR1 is LNHDA and CDR2 is SQIVND in the germline V gene (reference sequence). V lost 7 bases, J lost 0 bases, and 15 bases lay in between. CDR3 nucleotides: TGTGCCAGTACTCCCCAGGTTTCCACAACTAATGAAAAACTGTTTTTT. Its protein product is CASTPQVSTTNEKLFF. Variable domain in full (rest from reference TRBV19 and TRBJ1-4): DGGITQSPKYLFRKEGQNVTLSCEQNLNHDAMYWYRQDPGQGLRLIYYSQIVNDFQKGDIAEGYSVSREKKESFPLTVTSAQKNPTAFYLCASTPQVSTTNEKLFFGSGTQLSVL.

The rearrangement links TRBV18 to TRBJ2-4; D is perhaps TRBD1 (6 bases). This CDR3 is 15 amino acids long. Germline CDR1 reads KGHSH; CDR2 reads LQKENI. The V gene lost 0 bases and the J gene lost 1 base, with 7 bases spanning the gap. The CDR3 DNA reads TGTGCCAGCTCACCACCGGGGGCCGCCAAAAACATTCAGTACTTC. Amino acid sequence: CASSPPGAAKNIQYF. The full variable domain, completed using reference TRBV18 and TRBJ2-4, is NAGVMQNPRHLVRRRGQEARLRCSPMKGHSHVYWYRQLPEEGLKFMVYLQKENIIDESGMPKERFSAEFPKEGPSILRIQQVVRGDSAAYFCASSPPGAAKNIQYFGAGTRLSVL.

The rearrangement uses TRBV19 and TRBJ2-1; D is unresolved. Germline V gives CDR1 LNHDA, CDR2 SQIVND (reference sequence). Trimming removed 6 bases from V and 6 bases from J, with 15 bases in between. This CDR3 comprises 14 residues. CDR3 region: CASSLLTSVNEQFF. In nucleotides, the CDR3 is TGTGCCAGTAGCCTACTCACCTCGGTCAATGAGCAGTTCTTC. Full variable domain (missing parts from reference TRBV19 and TRBJ2-1): DGGITQSPKYLFRKEGQNVTLSCEQNLNHDAMYWYRQDPGQGLRLIYYSQIVNDFQKGDIAEGYSVSREKKESFPLTVTSAQKNPTAFYLCASSLLTSVNEQFFGPGTRLTVL.

The chain uses TRBV30 and TRBJ1-5, with a tentative D call TRBD1 (5 bases). Looked up from germline, CDR1 is GTSNPN and CDR2 is SVGIG (reference sequence). This CDR3 is built from 15 residues. V dropped 3 bases and J dropped 4 bases, with 16 bases sitting between them. CDR3 loop: CAWRATRQPNQPQHF. The CDR3 DNA reads TGTGCCTGGAGAGCAACTCGACAGCCAAATCAGCCCCAGCATTTT.

This chain links TRBV5-5 with TRBJ2-1; 7 bases map to TRBD1. This CDR3 comprises 14 residues. V lost 4 bases, J lost 4 bases, and 5 bases stayed unmatched. From germline, CDR1 is SGHKS and CDR2 YYEKEE (reference sequence). The CDR3 nucleotides are TGTGCCAGCAGCAAGGTACAGGGGTACAATGAGCAGTTCTTC. Encoded protein: CASSKVQGYNEQFF. Drawing the rest from reference TRBV5-5 and TRBJ2-1, the complete variable domain is DAGVTQSPTHLIKTRGQQVTLRCSPISGHKSVSWYQQVLGQGPQFIFQYYEKEERGRGNFPDRFSARQFPNYSSELNVNALLLGDSALYLCASSKVQGYNEQFFGPGTRLTVL.

The chain combines TRBV4-2 with TRBJ1-6, with 8 bases matching TRBD1. V was clipped by 0 bases and J by 7 bases; unmatched bases: 2. The CDR3 contains 15 residues. Germline CDR1 and CDR2: LGHNA and YNFKEQ. The CDR3 region has the DNA TGTGCCAGCAGCCAAGAGACAGGGGTGAATTCACCCCTCCACTTT. Translated: CASSQETGVNSPLHF.

V gene TRBV6-1 combines with J gene TRBJ1-1; D possibly corresponds to TRBD1 (5 bases). The ends were cut back, 3 bases at V and 5 bases at J, with 13 bases in the middle. The CDR3 sequence is 14 residues long. Germline V gene lookup returns CDR1 MNHNS and CDR2 SASEGT. The CDR3 region is CASSDQGSQTEAFF. CDR3 coding DNA: TGTGCCAGCAGTGACCAGGGAAGTCAAACTGAAGCTTTCTTT.

This chain links TRBV2 with TRBJ1-2; the D gene is possibly TRBD1 (5 bases). The CDR3 runs to 11 residues. The germline V gene encodes CDR1 SNHLY and CDR2 FYNNEI. V was shortened by 8 bases and J by 3 bases, with 7 bases between the two germline ends. The chain's CDR3 is CASGRDYGYTF. The CDR3 DNA is TGTGCCAGCGGCAGGGACTATGGCTACACCTTC. Full variable domain (missing parts from reference TRBV2 and TRBJ1-2): EPEVTQTPSHQVTQMGQEVILRCVPISNHLYFYWYRQILGQKVEFLVSFYNNEISEKSEIFDDQFSVERPDGSNFTLKIRSTKLEDSAMYFCASGRDYGYTFGSGTRLTVV.

The chain's CDR3 is CASRSGGSTGELFF. DNA of the CDR3: TGTGCCAGTCGGAGCGGGGGGTCAACCGGGGAGCTGTTTTTT. The chain is built from TRBV19 and TRBJ2-2; TRBD2 matches 9 bases. This CDR3 is 14 amino acids long. Germline V gene sequence: CDR1 LNHDA, CDR2 SQIVND (reference sequence). V gave up 8 bases and J gave up 5 bases; unmatched junction bases: 6.

The chain carries TRBV7-9 and TRBJ2-2, with a tentative D call TRBD2 (5 bases). This CDR3 is built from 17 residues. The germline V gene encodes CDR1 SEHNR and CDR2 FQNEAQ (reference sequence). V lost 2 bases to trimming and J lost 4 bases, with 17 bases between them. The CDR3 reads CASSLRRRGPGTGELFF. CDR3 bases: TGTGCCAGCAGCTTAAGGCGGCGAGGGCCGGGCACCGGGGAGCTGTTTTTT.

The chain links TRBV9 to TRBJ2-7, with D possibly matching TRBD2 (5 bases). Germline V lookup: CDR1 SGDLS, CDR2 YYNGEE. This CDR3 has 15 residues. Trimming left V 3 bases short and J 3 bases short, with 16 bases between. The CDR3 reads CASSEGPARVYEQYF. In nucleotides, the CDR3 is TGTGCCAGCAGCGAGGGTCCGGCGAGGGTCTACGAGCAGTACTTC.

The chain uses TRBV5-1 and TRBJ2-5, with 7 bases lining up with TRBD1. Germline V lookup: CDR1 SGHRS, CDR2 YFSETQ. CDR3 length: 13 residues. The J segment lost 10 bases and the V segment lost 6 bases, leaving 12 bases of the junction unmatched. CDR3 nucleotides: TGCGCCAGCACCGGACAGGTTGTGGATCGCCAGTACTTC. This translates into CASTGQVVDRQYF.

This chain connects TRBV6-5 to TRBJ2-5; TRBD1 agrees at 7 bases. J lost 2 bases, V lost 6 bases, and 12 bases had no gene match. Germline V gene sequence: CDR1 MNHEY, CDR2 SVGAGI. There are 16 residues in the CDR3. The CDR3 reads CASSYHPRDSQETQYF. The CDR3 coding sequence is TGTGCCAGCAGCTACCACCCACGGGACAGTCAAGAGACCCAGTACTTC.